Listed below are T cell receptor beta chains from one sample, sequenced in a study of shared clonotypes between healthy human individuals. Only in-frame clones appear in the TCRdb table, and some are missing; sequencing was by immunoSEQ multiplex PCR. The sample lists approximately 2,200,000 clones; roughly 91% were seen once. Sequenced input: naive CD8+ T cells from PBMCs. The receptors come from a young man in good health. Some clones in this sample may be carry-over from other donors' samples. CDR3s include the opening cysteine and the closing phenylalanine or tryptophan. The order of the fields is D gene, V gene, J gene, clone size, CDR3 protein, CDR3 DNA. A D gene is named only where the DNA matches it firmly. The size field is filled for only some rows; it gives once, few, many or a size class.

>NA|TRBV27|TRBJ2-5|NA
CASSRALQETQYF
TGTGCCAGCAGCAGGGCCCTCCAAGAGACCCAGTACTTC
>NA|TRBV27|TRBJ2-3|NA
CASSAGIRSTDTQYF
TGTGCCAGCAGCGCTGGGATTAGATCCACAGATACGCAGTATTTT
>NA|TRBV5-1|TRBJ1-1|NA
CASSLETGTRNTEAFF
TGCGCCAGCAGCTTAGAAACCGGGACAAGGAACACTGAAGCTTTCTTT
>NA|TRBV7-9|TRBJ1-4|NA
CASSLGRGTKDNEKLFF
TGTGCCAGCAGCTTAGGGCGGGGAACTAAAGATAATGAAAAACTGTTTTTT
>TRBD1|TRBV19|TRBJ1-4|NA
CASRGQGNEKLFF
TGTGCCAGTCGGGGACAGGGAAACGAAAAACTGTTTTTT
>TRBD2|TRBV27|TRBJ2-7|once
CASSLMSGSGHEQYF
TGTGCCAGCAGTCTAATGAGCGGGAGCGGGCACGAGCAGTACTTC
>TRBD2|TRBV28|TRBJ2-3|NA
CAWGGMKDTQYF
TGTGCCTGGGGGGGTATGAAAGATACGCAGTATTTT
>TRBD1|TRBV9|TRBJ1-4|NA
CASSVGGTGHEKLFF
TGTGCCAGCAGCGTAGGGGGGACAGGGCACGAAAAACTGTTTTTT
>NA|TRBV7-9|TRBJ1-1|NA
CASSLASTEAFF
TGTGCCAGCAGCTTAGCGTCCACTGAAGCTTTCTTT
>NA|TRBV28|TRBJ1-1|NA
CASSLNSYTEAFF
TGTGCCAGCAGTTTAAATAGTTACACTGAAGCTTTCTTT
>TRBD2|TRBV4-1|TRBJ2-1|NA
CASSQTSGTYNEQFF
TGCGCCAGCAGCCAGACTAGCGGTACCTACAATGAGCAGTTCTTC
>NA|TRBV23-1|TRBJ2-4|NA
CANLFRTLKGVAKNIQYF
TGCGCCAACCTCTTTCGGACGTTAAAGGGTGTAGCCAAAAACATTCAGTACTTC
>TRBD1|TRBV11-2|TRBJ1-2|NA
CASSPGTGAYGYTF
TGTGCCAGCAGCCCAGGGACAGGGGCGTATGGCTACACCTTC
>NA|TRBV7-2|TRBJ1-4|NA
CASSPPGGWANEKLFF
TGTGCCAGCAGCCCCCCGGGCGGATGGGCTAATGAAAAACTGTTTTTT
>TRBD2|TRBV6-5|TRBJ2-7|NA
CASSWLAGEGYEQYF
TGTGCCAGCAGTTGGTTAGCGGGAGAAGGTTACGAGCAGTACTTC
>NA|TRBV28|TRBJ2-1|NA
CASSLQGDNEQFF
TGTGCCAGCAGTTTACAAGGGGACAATGAGCAGTTCTTC
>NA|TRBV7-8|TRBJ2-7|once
CASSSLGGAYEQYF
TGTGCCAGCAGCTCCCTCGGCGGCGCCTACGAGCAGTACTTC
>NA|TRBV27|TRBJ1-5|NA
CASSFQGTFQPQHF
TGTGCCAGCAGTTTTCAGGGTACGTTTCAGCCCCAGCATTTT
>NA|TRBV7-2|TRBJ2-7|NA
CASSLSGASYEQYF
TGTGCCAGCAGCTTATCGGGGGCCTCCTACGAGCAGTACTTC
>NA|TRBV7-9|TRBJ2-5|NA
CASSWDRVAQYF
TGTGCCAGCAGCTGGGACCGGGTGGCCCAGTACTTC
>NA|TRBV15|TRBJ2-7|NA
CATSSEGGSSYEQYF
TGTGCCACCAGCAGTGAGGGAGGATCCTCCTACGAGCAGTACTTC
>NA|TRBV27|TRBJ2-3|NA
CASSYRGGVDTQYF
TGTGCCAGCAGTTATAGGGGGGGGGTAGATACGCAGTATTTT
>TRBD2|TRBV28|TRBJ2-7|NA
CASSIIAGVREQYF
TGTGCCAGCAGTATAATAGCGGGAGTCCGCGAGCAGTACTTC
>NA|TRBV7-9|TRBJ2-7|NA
CASSPRSEASSYEQYF
TGTGCCAGCAGCCCCCGATCGGAGGCAAGCTCCTACGAGCAGTACTTC
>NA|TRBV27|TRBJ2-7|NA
CASSFRGPNPYEQYF
TGTGCCAGCAGTTTTCGGGGACCTAACCCCTACGAGCAGTACTTC
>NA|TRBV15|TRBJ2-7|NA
CATSARGRGGSYEQYF
TGTGCCACCAGCGCAAGGGGTCGCGGGGGCAGCTACGAGCAGTACTTC
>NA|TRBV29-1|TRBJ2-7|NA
CSVVVGGALHEQYF
TGCAGCGTTGTGGTGGGGGGCGCACTACACGAGCAGTACTTC
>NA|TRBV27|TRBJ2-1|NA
CASSFVRGTYNEQFF
TGTGCCAGCAGTTTTGTTCGGGGTACCTACAATGAGCAGTTCTTC
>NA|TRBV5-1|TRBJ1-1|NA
CASSLTRGDFTEAFF
TGCGCCAGCAGCTTGACTCGCGGGGATTTCACTGAAGCTTTCTTT
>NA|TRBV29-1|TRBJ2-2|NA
CSVEEGGTVNTGELFF
TGCAGCGTCGAGGAGGGGGGGACAGTGAACACCGGGGAGCTGTTTTTT
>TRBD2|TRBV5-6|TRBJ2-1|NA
CASSSSGRNEQFF
TGTGCCAGCAGCTCTAGCGGGAGAAATGAGCAGTTCTTC